These T cell receptor beta chains were read from a single sample in a study of blood T cell repertoires in COVID-19. Method: immunoSEQ multiplex PCR; TCRdb's copy keeps in-frame clones and lacks some. The sample carries some 30,000 clones, approximately 81% recorded once. Sequencing was carried out using peripheral blood. The receptor source for this set is an elderly man with active COVID-19. Both conserved end residues are part of each CDR3. Fields, in order: clone size, J gene, V gene, D gene, CDR3 protein, CDR3 DNA. A D gene is named only where the DNA matches it firmly. Some rows mark clone size as missing; the rest say once, few, many or name a class of expanded clone.

>NA|TRBJ2-2|TRBV6-6|NA
CASSPTRRTNTGELFF
TGTGCCAGCAGCCCAACGAGGCGGACGAACACCGGGGAGCTGTTTTTT
>NA|TRBJ1-2|TRBV6-5|TRBD1
CASSYSDRGPYGYTF
TGTGCCAGCAGTTACTCGGACAGGGGGCCCTATGGCTACACCTTC
>NA|TRBJ2-4|TRBV4-1|TRBD2
CASSPTTGRLAGGRKAKNIQYF
TGCGCCAGCAGCCCCACGACGGGGCGACTAGCGGGGGGGCGGAAGGCCAAAAACATTCAGTACTTC
>NA|TRBJ2-3|TRBV5-1|NA
CASSFSSDTQYF
TGCGCCAGCAGCTTTAGTTCAGATACGCAGTATTTT
>few|TRBJ1-5|TRBV28|NA
CASRTGKGWLSNQPQHF
TGTGCCAGCAGAACAGGGAAGGGCTGGTTGAGCAATCAGCCCCAGCATTTT
>NA|TRBJ2-5|TRBV11-3|NA
CASSLGGGGAQETQYF
TGTGCCAGCAGCTTAGGGGGAGGCGGGGCCCAAGAGACCCAGTACTTC
>NA|TRBJ1-5|TRBV7-9|NA
CASSPTGRSQPQHF
TGTGCCAGCAGCCCCACAGGGCGAAGTCAGCCCCAGCATTTT
>large|TRBJ2-7|TRBV2|NA
CASSEFQGDEQYF
TGTGCCAGCAGTGAATTTCAGGGCGACGAGCAGTACTTC
>NA|TRBJ1-3|TRBV30|NA
CAWSVGSGGLGNTIYF
TGTGCCTGGAGTGTAGGGTCGGGGGGGCTCGGAAACACCATATATTTT
>NA|TRBJ2-2|TRBV5-1|TRBD2
CASSLNGGTNTGELFF
TGCGCCAGCAGCTTGAACGGGGGGACGAACACCGGGGAGCTGTTTTTT
>NA|TRBJ2-2|TRBV14|NA
CASSVGRLTGELFF
TGTGCCAGCAGCGTCGGAAGACTCACCGGGGAGCTGTTTTTT
>NA|TRBJ1-5|TRBV19|NA
CASREVDRSNQPQHF
TGTGCCAGTAGAGAAGTCGACAGGAGCAATCAGCCCCAGCATTTT
>NA|TRBJ2-1|TRBV6-1|TRBD2
CASSDSGGGNEQFF
TGTGCCAGCAGTGACAGCGGGGGGGGAAATGAGCAGTTCTTC
>NA|TRBJ2-7|TRBV2|TRBD2
CASSEAVRAGKYEQYF
TGTGCCAGCAGTGAAGCGGTGCGAGCGGGGAAGTACGAGCAGTACTTC
>NA|TRBJ1-1|TRBV21-1|NA
CAIISGQGETEAFF
TGTGCCATAATTTCGGGACAGGGGGAAACTGAAGCTTTCTTT
>NA|TRBJ1-1|TRBV6-1|NA
CASSEGRGTEAFF
TGTGCCAGCAGTGAGGGCAGGGGAACTGAAGCTTTCTTT
>few|TRBJ2-1|TRBV6-5|NA
CASTSGGRNEQFF
TGTGCCAGCACCTCCGGGGGGCGCAATGAGCAGTTCTTC
>NA|TRBJ1-4|TRBV5-3|NA
CARSDRHNEKLFF
TGTGCCAGATCTGACAGACATAATGAAAAACTGTTTTTT
>NA|TRBJ2-3|TRBV3-1/TRBV3-2|TRBD2
CASSPRGVTDTQYF
TGTGCCAGCAGCCCGCGGGGGGTCACAGATACGCAGTATTTT
>NA|TRBJ2-7|TRBV6-5|TRBD1
CASSPGTGGSYEQYF
TGTGCCAGCAGCCCCGGGACAGGAGGATCCTACGAGCAGTACTTC
>NA|TRBJ1-5|TRBV19|TRBD1
CASSTDRQGWQPQHF
TGTGCCAGTAGTACAGATCGACAGGGTTGGCAGCCCCAGCATTTT
>NA|TRBJ1-4|TRBV10-3|TRBD1
CAIRADRGPEKLFF
TGTGCCATCAGAGCAGACAGGGGGCCTGAAAAACTGTTTTTT
>NA|TRBJ1-5|TRBV5-1|NA
CASSLGTREDQPQHF
TGCGCCAGCAGCTTGGGGACAAGGGAGGATCAGCCCCAGCATTTT
>NA|TRBJ1-6|TRBV6-4|NA
CASRETGGGSPLHF
TGTGCCAGCAGGGAAACAGGCGGCGGTTCACCCCTCCACTTT
>NA|TRBJ1-4|TRBV6-5|NA
CASSYVSYPTNEKLFF
TGTGCCAGCAGTTACGTGTCCTACCCAACTAATGAAAAACTGTTTTTT
>NA|TRBJ1-1|TRBV30|NA
CAWSVGVNTEAFF
TGTGCCTGGAGTGTAGGGGTGAACACTGAAGCTTTCTTT
>NA|TRBJ2-2|TRBV9|NA
CASSATVNTGELFF
TGTGCCAGCAGCGCCACAGTGAACACCGGGGAGCTGTTTTTT
>NA|TRBJ1-5|TRBV6-6|NA
CASSPRQNNQPQHF
TGTGCCAGCAGCCCTCGACAGAACAATCAGCCCCAGCATTTT
>few|TRBJ2-1|TRBV18|TRBD2
CASSLAGENEQFF
TGTGCCAGCTCACTAGCGGGGGAAAATGAGCAGTTCTTC
>NA|TRBJ1-4|TRBV7-5|NA
CAEKVWTIATNEKLFF
TGTGCCGAAAAAGTATGGACAATCGCAACTAATGAAAAACTGTTTTTT